The clone carrying this T cell receptor beta chain was found many times. Its antigen is unidentified. The data derive from a study of regulatory T cells in long-lasting Graves disease. Described time point: newly diagnosed GD, antithyroid drugs for less than 3 months. There was RNA extracted from PBMCs, and the TCR library was made from it. Combining iRepertoire HTBI primers with Arm-PCR of CDR3 regions, the authors built TCR beta libraries. In the original processing: Identified across the samples were fewer than 70 TRBV segments and roughly 14 TRBJ segments. TCRdb reprocessed the multiplex PCR reads with MiXCR, giving one entry per CDR3 protein. The V and J calls come from TCRdb's annotation, not from the publication. The sample lists about 220,000 distinct CDR3 sequences, roughly 19% occurring once. The study, taken as a whole, reports: Graves' patients with persistent disease showed TCR diversity lower than patients newly diagnosed.

The length of the CDR3 is 13 residues. The ends were cut back, 7 bases at V and 2 bases at J, with 11 bases in the middle. The germline V gene has CDR1 ENHRY and CDR2 SYGVKD. These records were also assigned to another study, of T cells in Graves' hyperthyroidism and ophthalmopathy.

The sequences come from peripheral blood mononuclear cells (PBMCs), collected at new diagnosis, from a patient treated with antithyroid drugs. This TCR derives from a woman under 40 with Graves disease. This chain links TRBV10-3 with TRBJ1-1; perhaps TRBD1 as D (6 bases). CDR3: CAITAGTNTEAFF. The CDR3 DNA follows: TGTGCCATCACTGCAGGGACAAACACTGAAGCTTTCTTT.